These T cell receptor beta chains were read from a single sample in a study of blood T cell repertoires in COVID-19. Clones were sequenced by immunoSEQ multiplex PCR, and TCRdb holds only the in-frame ones, with some missing. The sample contains about 140,000 clones, 80% to 85% of which appear only once. The sample comprised peripheral blood. All receptors derive from a man aged 30 to 45 with COVID-19, enrolled during active disease. The CDR3 runs from the conserved cysteine through the conserved F or W. A D gene is named only where the DNA matches it firmly. Only part of the rows carry a size: once, few, many, or a class if the clone is expanded.

CDR3aa | CDR3nt | d_gene | len | j_gene | abundance | v_gene
CASSWAGEGNTEAFF | TGTGCCAGCAGCTGGGCAGGGGAAGGGAACACTGAAGCTTTCTTT | - | 15 | TRBJ1-1 | - | TRBV7-2
CASSYAEGYGYTF | TGTGCCAGCAGTTATGCGGAGGGATATGGCTACACCTTC | - | 13 | TRBJ1-2 | - | TRBV6-2/TRBV6-3
CASSQVGGLTDTQYF | TGCGCCAGCAGCCAAGTGGGGGGGCTCACAGATACGCAGTATTTT | - | 15 | TRBJ2-3 | - | TRBV4-1
CASSIVRREGTYEQYF | TGTGCCAGTAGTATAGTTCGGCGGGAGGGAACCTACGAGCAGTACTTC | TRBD2 | 16 | TRBJ2-7 | - | TRBV19
CAISYGPREAFF | TGTGCCATCAGTTATGGACCCCGGGAGGCTTTCTTT | - | 12 | TRBJ1-1 | few | TRBV10-3
CASSKREVTGGEQYF | TGTGCCAGCAGTAAACGAGAGGTGACAGGGGGCGAGCAGTACTTC | TRBD1 | 15 | TRBJ2-7 | once | TRBV25-1
CASSKGGEPDQPQHF | TGTGCCAGCAGCAAAGGGGGCGAGCCGGATCAGCCCCAGCATTTT | TRBD1 | 15 | TRBJ1-5 | - | TRBV14
CASSLEVNQPQHF | TGTGCCAGCAGTTTGGAGGTCAATCAGCCCCAGCATTTT | - | 13 | TRBJ1-5 | - | TRBV27
CASSKGTGPYEQYF | TGTGCCAGTAGTAAAGGGACAGGGCCCTACGAGCAGTACTTC | TRBD1 | 14 | TRBJ2-7 | - | TRBV19
CASSTGLETEAFF | TGCGCCAGCAGTACAGGGCTGGAAACTGAAGCTTTCTTT | - | 13 | TRBJ1-1 | - | TRBV10-1
CASSLWTGARRVSYEQYF | TGTGCCAGCAGTCTATGGACAGGGGCCCGACGGGTATCCTACGAGCAGTACTTC | TRBD1 | 18 | TRBJ2-7 | few | TRBV27
CASSLNPIVEQFF | TGTGCCAGCAGTTTAAATCCAATAGTGGAGCAGTTCTTC | - | 13 | TRBJ2-1 | - | TRBV27
CASSQRETTDTQYF | TGTGCCAGTAGTCAGCGGGAGACAACAGATACGCAGTATTTT | TRBD2 | 14 | TRBJ2-3 | - | TRBV19
CASSVQGTGELFF | TGCGCCAGCAGCGTACAGGGAACCGGGGAGCTGTTTTTT | - | 13 | TRBJ2-2 | - | TRBV5-1
CASSVRGNSNQPQHF | TGTGCCAGCAGTGTTCGGGGAAATAGCAATCAGCCCCAGCATTTT | - | 15 | TRBJ1-5 | - | TRBV2
CASSPGQIYGYTF | TGTGCCAGCAGTCCGGGACAGATCTATGGCTACACCTTC | TRBD1 | 13 | TRBJ1-2 | - | TRBV28
CASSQNRQAYSVGTEAFF | TGTGCCAGCAGCCAAAACCGACAGGCCTATTCCGTGGGCACTGAAGCTTTCTTT | - | 18 | TRBJ1-1 | - | TRBV14
CSVGGSETGELFF | TGCAGCGTTGGCGGGAGTGAAACCGGGGAGCTGTTTTTT | TRBD2 | 13 | TRBJ2-2 | - | TRBV29-1
CASSTHRGNYGYTF | TGTGCCAGCAGTACCCACCGGGGAAACTATGGCTACACCTTC | - | 14 | TRBJ1-2 | - | TRBV28
CASSQFESGSYNEQFF | TGTGCCAGCAGCCAATTCGAGAGTGGCTCCTACAATGAGCAGTTCTTC | - | 16 | TRBJ2-1 | - | TRBV3-1/TRBV3-2
CATLQGGNEQFF | TGTGCCACCTTACAGGGGGGAAATGAGCAGTTCTTC | TRBD1 | 12 | TRBJ2-1 | - | TRBV6-5
CASSFLGGSNYEQYF | TGCGCCAGCAGCTTTCTTGGGGGGAGTAACTACGAGCAGTACTTC | - | 15 | TRBJ2-7 | - | TRBV5-1
CASSQDPTSGQKTRFF | TGTGCCAGCAGCCAAGATCCCACTAGCGGGCAGAAGACGCGGTTCTTC | TRBD2 | 16 | TRBJ2-1 | once | TRBV4-2
CASIPSVVVRGLHTGELFF | TGTGCCAGTATACCCTCAGTGGTAGTCAGGGGGCTACACACCGGGGAGCTGTTTTTT | TRBD1 | 19 | TRBJ2-2 | few | TRBV19
CASSIGGVANYGYTF | TGTGCCAGTAGTATAGGCGGGGTTGCTAACTATGGCTACACCTTC | - | 15 | TRBJ1-2 | - | TRBV19
CASSLGRGRSNQPQHF | TGTGCCAGCAGTTTAGGAAGGGGAAGGAGCAATCAGCCCCAGCATTTT | - | 16 | TRBJ1-5 | - | TRBV27
CASSLAGTGFTDTQYF | TGCGCCAGCAGCTTGGCCGGGACAGGATTTACAGATACGCAGTATTTT | TRBD1 | 16 | TRBJ2-3 | - | TRBV5-1
CASSLALGHTLGTQYF | TGTGCCAGCAGCTTAGCTTTGGGACATACTTTGGGGACCCAGTACTTC | - | 16 | TRBJ2-5 | once | TRBV7-2
CASNYLAGTGELFF | TGTGCCAGCAATTATCTAGCGGGGACCGGGGAGCTGTTTTTT | TRBD2 | 14 | TRBJ2-2 | - | TRBV2
CAISEPGTGLYYEQYF | TGTGCCATCAGTGAACCGGGGACAGGGCTCTACTACGAGCAGTACTTC | TRBD1 | 16 | TRBJ2-7 | - | TRBV10-3
CSGWGGNEQFF | TGCAGCGGATGGGGGGGGAATGAGCAGTTCTTC | TRBD2 | 11 | TRBJ2-1 | - | TRBV29-1
CASGSITGWNSPLHF | TGTGCCAGCGGATCCATCACAGGGTGGAATTCACCCCTCCACTTT | - | 15 | TRBJ1-6 | - | TRBV27
CASSIARGAGTEAFF | TGTGCCAGTAGTATAGCCAGGGGCGCGGGCACTGAAGCTTTCTTT | - | 15 | TRBJ1-1 | - | TRBV19
CSVEWPSTLTDTQYF | TGCAGCGTTGAATGGCCCTCGACACTCACAGATACGCAGTATTTT | - | 15 | TRBJ2-3 | many | TRBV29-1
CASRRTGGFEAFF | TGCGCCAGCAGGCGAACAGGGGGCTTTGAAGCTTTCTTT | TRBD1 | 13 | TRBJ1-1 | few | TRBV4-1
CASKPQGYNEQFF | TGTGCCTCGAAACCACAGGGGTACAATGAGCAGTTCTTC | TRBD1 | 13 | TRBJ2-1 | - | TRBV19
CASSLTGAGRPSSYNEQFF | TGTGCCAGCAGTTTGACAGGGGCAGGGCGCCCGAGCTCCTACAATGAGCAGTTCTTC | TRBD1 | 19 | TRBJ2-1 | - | TRBV2
CASSPGAYEQYF | TGTGCCAGCAGCCCCGGGGCCTACGAGCAGTACTTC | - | 12 | TRBJ2-7 | - | TRBV14
CASSKSGRVPDTQYF | TGTGCCAGCAGTAAAAGCGGGAGGGTACCAGATACGCAGTATTTT | TRBD2 | 15 | TRBJ2-3 | - | TRBV28
CASSLRGGQETQYF | TGTGCCAGCAGCTTACGAGGGGGCCAAGAGACCCAGTACTTC | - | 14 | TRBJ2-5 | - | TRBV13
CASMPGDRYQNTEAFF | TGTGCCAGCATGCCGGGGGACAGATACCAGAACACTGAAGCTTTCTTT | TRBD1 | 16 | TRBJ1-1 | - | TRBV2
CASSYRGGSQPQHF | TGTGCCAGCAGTTACAGGGGCGGGTCTCAGCCCCAGCATTTT | TRBD1 | 14 | TRBJ1-5 | - | TRBV2
CASSLAAGTHTGELFF | TGTGCCAGCAGCTTAGCGGCGGGAACACACACCGGGGAGCTGTTTTTT | - | 16 | TRBJ2-2 | - | TRBV7-2
CASSLMKGTSTDTQYF | TGTGCCAGCAGTTTGATGAAGGGGACTAGCACAGATACGCAGTATTTT | - | 16 | TRBJ2-3 | - | TRBV27
CASSYGTTNRGFYEQYF | TGTGCCAGCAGTTACGGGACTACGAACAGAGGGTTCTACGAGCAGTACTTC | TRBD2 | 17 | TRBJ2-7 | - | TRBV6-8
CASSRSIPTNEKLFF | TGTGCCAGCAGCCGCAGTATACCAACTAATGAAAAACTGTTTTTT | - | 15 | TRBJ1-4 | - | TRBV3-1/TRBV3-2
CASSGGRTSNYNEQFF | TGTGCCAGTAGTGGCGGACGGACTAGCAATTACAATGAGCAGTTCTTC | TRBD2 | 16 | TRBJ2-1 | - | TRBV19
CATSDRGTGGILSSYNEQFF | TGTGCCACCAGTGATAGGGGGACAGGGGGAATCCTAAGCTCCTACAATGAGCAGTTCTTC | TRBD1 | 20 | TRBJ2-1 | - | TRBV24-1
CASSVVDSRNAEAFF | TGTGCCAGCAGCGTAGTGGACAGCCGAAACGCTGAAGCTTTCTTT | - | 15 | TRBJ1-1 | - | TRBV9
CASGSSGASSYNEQFF | TGTGCCAGCGGTTCTAGCGGGGCAAGCTCCTACAATGAGCAGTTCTTC | TRBD2 | 16 | TRBJ2-1 | - | TRBV28